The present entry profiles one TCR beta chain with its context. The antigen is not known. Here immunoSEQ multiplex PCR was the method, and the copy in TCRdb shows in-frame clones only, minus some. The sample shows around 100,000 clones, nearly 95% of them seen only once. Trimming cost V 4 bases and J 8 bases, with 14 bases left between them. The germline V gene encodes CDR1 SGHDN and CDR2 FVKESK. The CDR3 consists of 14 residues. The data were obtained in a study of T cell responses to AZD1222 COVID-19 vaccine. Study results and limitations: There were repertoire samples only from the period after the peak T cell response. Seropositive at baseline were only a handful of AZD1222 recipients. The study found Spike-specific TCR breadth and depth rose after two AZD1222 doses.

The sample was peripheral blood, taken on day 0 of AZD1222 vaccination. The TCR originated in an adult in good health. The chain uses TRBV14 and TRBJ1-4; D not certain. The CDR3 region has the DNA TGTGCCAGCAGCCCCTCGGATTACAGAGAAAAACTGTTTTTT. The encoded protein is CASSPSDYREKLFF.